This TCR beta chain emerged from a study of blood T cell repertoires in COVID-19. Turning to the study itself: Specimens from acute and convalescent COVID-19 originated in the United States, Italy and Spain. The analysed material was cDNA or gDNA that came from T cells, B-cell-depleted T cells, or PBMCs.

V lost 6 bases to trimming and J lost 1 base, with 12 bases between them. There are 14 residues in the CDR3. Germline loops: CDR1 PRHDT, CDR2 FYEKMQ (reference sequence). Per the study methods: From reference gene primer amplification, estimates of nucleated cell counts were derived. Sequencing used immunoSEQ multiplex PCR; TCRdb keeps in-frame clones, though not all of them. The DNA was the basis for D and trimming; V, J and clone size are from that table. Altogether about 330,000 clones are present, more than 75% being singletons, with the ten largest covering roughly 5.2%. Everyone who took part was about 18 to 90 years old, and they came from over 20 US areas.

Specimen: PBMCs or T cells enriched from blood (not recorded which). The chain is built from TRBV13 and TRBJ1-1, with D possibly TRBD1 on 6 matching bases. The receptor comes from a woman in her 30s who had recovered from COVID-19. The CDR3 reads CASSYDRRNTEAFF. CDR3 nucleotides: TGTGCCAGCAGTTACGACAGGCGGAACACTGAAGCTTTCTTT.